The 5 T cell receptor beta chains listed next were all sequenced from one sample in a study of identical twins. From the 5' RACE reads, TCRdb called clonotypes with MiXCR, one entry per CDR3 protein. This table has some 1,700,000 distinct CDR3 sequences, less than 40% appearing once. The sequencing input was cord blood. The receptors stem from a newborn girl in good health.

The chain uses TRBV7-9 and TRBJ2-3; 7 bases are a match to TRBD2. CDR1 SEHNR and CDR2 FQNEAQ come from the germline V gene (reference sequence). The CDR3 has 15 residues. V lost 5 bases and J lost 2; bases outside the gene matches: 7. CDR3 in amino acids: CASSVGTTYTDTQYF. The DNA for the CDR3 is TGTGCCAGCAGCGTCGGGACTACGTACACAGATACGCAGTATTTT.

The genes are TRBV4-1 and TRBJ1-5, with D unresolved. CDR3 length: 16 amino acids. The germline V gene has CDR1 MGHRA and CDR2 YSYEKL. V lost 1 base and J 0 bases, leaving 10 bases between the germline ends. CDR3 in DNA: TGCGCCAGCAGCCAAGTAGCCGTCTTTAGCAATCAGCCCCAGCATTTT. It specifies CASSQVAVFSNQPQHF.

The rearrangement joins TRBV28 to TRBJ2-1; weak D call: TRBD2 (5 bases). This CDR3 region has 15 residues. Per the germline V gene, CDR1 is MDHEN and CDR2 is SYDVKM. Deletions cut 2 bases from V and 7 bases from J, with 15 bases between. This chain's CDR3 is CASSLTGLGKNEQFF. CDR3 DNA sequence: TGTGCCAGCAGTTTAACGGGGTTGGGTAAAAATGAGCAGTTCTTC.

The table lists this clonotype with a few counts. J is TRBJ2-7 and V is TRBV18, with D perhaps being TRBD1 or TRBD2 (6 bases each). Germline CDR1 reads KGHSH; CDR2 reads LQKENI. V lost 0 bases and J lost 3, with 15 bases in between. CDR3 length equals 16 residues. As DNA, the CDR3 is TGTGCCAGCTCACCACCGTTACAGGGACTCTACTACGAGCAGTACTTC. Translated, it gives CASSPPLQGLYYEQYF.

CDR3 region: CAISGRDGSGGSRYADTQYF. The CDR3 coding sequence is TGTGCCATCAGTGGACGTGATGGGAGCGGGGGGTCCCGATACGCAGATACGCAGTATTTT. V is TRBV10-3 and J is TRBJ2-3; 9 bases are shared with TRBD2. The junction had 21 bases not matched to a gene; V was cut back by 4 bases and J by 4 bases. Germline CDR1 ENHRY, CDR2 SYGVKD. The CDR3 loop spans 20 amino acids.